This T cell receptor (beta chain) was recorded in a study of T cell changes during pregnancy in multiple sclerosis. The method was immunoSEQ multiplex PCR; TCRdb's version includes in-frame clones alone and lacks a portion of them. The repertoire holds around 32,000 clones, with 70% to 90% as singletons. Trimming shortened V by 4 bases and J by 0 bases, and 10 bases separated the two germline ends. This CDR3 is 16 amino acids long. CDR1 MRHNA and CDR2 SNTAGT come from the germline V gene. Here the sequenced sample was CD8+ T cells from peripheral blood mononuclear cells, taken in the third trimester of pregnancy. This sequence was found in a female donor with multiple sclerosis, enrolled in a pregnancy study. This chain connects TRBV6-4 to TRBJ2-6; the D gene is possibly TRBD1 (6 bases). CDR3 nucleotides: TGTGCCAGCAGTGGCACAGGGAGCTCTGGGGCCAACGTCCTGACTTTC. Its protein is CASSGTGSSGANVLTF.